This T cell receptor (beta chain) was documented in a study of cytotoxic CD8 clonotypes in ibrutinib-treated CLL. Looking at the study overall: Following treatment for a median around 11 months, range 6 to 36, response samples were then taken.

This table comes from immunoSEQ multiplex PCR, and its TCRdb copy is limited to in-frame clones, with some not included. The sample consists of about 120,000 clones, 80% to 90% of them appearing once. V lost 0 bases, J lost 7 bases, and 10 bases stayed unmatched. Germline V CDR1 and CDR2: MNHEY, SVGAGI. The CDR3 extends over 16 amino acids. This sequence was found in a human donor with chronic lymphocytic leukemia. The sequencing here drew on PBMCs, taken after 24 months of ibrutinib treatment. The rearrangement uses TRBV6-5 and TRBJ2-5, with 8 bases lining up with TRBD1. CDR3 residues: CASSYSNQGARGTQYF. The CDR3 nucleotides are TGTGCCAGCAGTTACTCCAATCAGGGGGCGCGAGGGACCCAGTACTTC.